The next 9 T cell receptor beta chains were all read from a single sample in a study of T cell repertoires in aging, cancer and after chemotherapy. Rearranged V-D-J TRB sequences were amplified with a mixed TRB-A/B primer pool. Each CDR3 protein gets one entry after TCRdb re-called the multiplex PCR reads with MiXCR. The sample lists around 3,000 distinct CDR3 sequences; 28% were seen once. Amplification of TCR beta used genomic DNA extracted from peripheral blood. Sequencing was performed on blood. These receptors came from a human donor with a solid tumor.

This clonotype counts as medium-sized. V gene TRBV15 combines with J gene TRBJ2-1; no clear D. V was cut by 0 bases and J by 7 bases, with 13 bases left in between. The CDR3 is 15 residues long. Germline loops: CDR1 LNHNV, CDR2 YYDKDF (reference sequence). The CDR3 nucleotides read TGTGCCACCAGCAGAGATCCCGAAAGTTCTAATGAGCAGTTCTTC. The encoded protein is CATSRDPESSNEQFF.

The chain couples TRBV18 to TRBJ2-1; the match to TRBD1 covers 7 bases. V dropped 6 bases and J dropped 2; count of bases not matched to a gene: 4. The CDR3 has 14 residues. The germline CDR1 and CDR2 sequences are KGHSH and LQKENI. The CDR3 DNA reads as TGTGCCAGCTCCCGGGACAGAACCTACAATGAGCAGTTCTTC. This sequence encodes CASSRDRTYNEQFF.

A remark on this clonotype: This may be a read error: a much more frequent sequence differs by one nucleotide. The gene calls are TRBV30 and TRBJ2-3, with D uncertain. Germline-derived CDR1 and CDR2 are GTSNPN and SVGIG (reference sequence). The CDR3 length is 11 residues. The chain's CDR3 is CARSPADTQYF. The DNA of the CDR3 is TGTGCCCGGAGTCCCGCAGATACGCAGTATTTT.

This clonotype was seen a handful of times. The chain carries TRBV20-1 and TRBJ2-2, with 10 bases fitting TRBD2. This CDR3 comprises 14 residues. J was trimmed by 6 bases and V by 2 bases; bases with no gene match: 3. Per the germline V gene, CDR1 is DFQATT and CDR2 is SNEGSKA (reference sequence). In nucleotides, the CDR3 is TGCAGTGCTAGAAGCGGGGGGGCGTCCGGGGAGCTGTTTTTT. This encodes CSARSGGASGELFF.

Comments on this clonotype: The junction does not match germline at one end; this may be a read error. DNA of the CDR3: TGCGCCAGCAGCAAGGACGGAGCGACCTTCTCCTACGAGCAGTACTTC. This translates into CASSKDGATFSYEQYF. V usage is TRBV5-6 and J usage is TRBJ2-7; D is unresolved. There are 16 residues in the CDR3. Germline V CDR1 and CDR2: SGHDT, YYEEEE. Together with reference TRBV5-6 and TRBJ2-7, the CDR3 gives the full variable domain: DAGVTQSPTHLIKTRGQQVTLRCSPKSGHDTVSWYQQALGQGPQFIFQYYEEEERQRGNFPDRFSGHQFPNYSSELNVNALLLGDSALYLCASSKDGATFSYEQYFGPGTRLTVT.

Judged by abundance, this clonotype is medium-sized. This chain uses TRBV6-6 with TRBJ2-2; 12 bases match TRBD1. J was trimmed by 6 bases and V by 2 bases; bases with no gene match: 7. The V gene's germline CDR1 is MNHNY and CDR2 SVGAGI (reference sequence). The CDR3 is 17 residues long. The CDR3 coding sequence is TGTGCCAGCAGTTACCCGATGGGACAGGGGGCAGCCGGGGAGCTGTTTTTT. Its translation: CASSYPMGQGAAGELFF.

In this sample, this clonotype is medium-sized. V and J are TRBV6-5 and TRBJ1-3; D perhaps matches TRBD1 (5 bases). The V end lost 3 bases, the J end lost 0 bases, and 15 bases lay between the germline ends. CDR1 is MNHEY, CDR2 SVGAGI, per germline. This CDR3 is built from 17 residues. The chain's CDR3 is CASSYAARAASGNTIYF. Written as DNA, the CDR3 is TGTGCCAGCAGTTATGCCGCCAGGGCAGCCTCTGGAAACACCATATATTTT.

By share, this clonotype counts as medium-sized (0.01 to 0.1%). The DNA for the CDR3 is TGTGCCAGTAGTATACAAGTCGGTCTCTATGGCTACACCTTC. This codes for CASSIQVGLYGYTF. The rearrangement links TRBV19 to TRBJ1-2; D remains unclear. Trimming shortened V by 2 bases and J by 4 bases, and 11 bases separated the two germline ends. Germline V gene lookup returns CDR1 LNHDA and CDR2 SQIVND (reference sequence). The CDR3 covers 14 residues.

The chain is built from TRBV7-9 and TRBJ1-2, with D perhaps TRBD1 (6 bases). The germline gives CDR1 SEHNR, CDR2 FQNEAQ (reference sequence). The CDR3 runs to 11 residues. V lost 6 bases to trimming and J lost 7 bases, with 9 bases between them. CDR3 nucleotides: TGTGCCAGCAGTCACAGGGTTGGCTACACCTTC. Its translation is CASSHRVGYTF.